This T cell receptor beta chain was found in a study of regulatory T cells in long-lasting Graves disease. Arm-PCR of CDR3 regions with iRepertoire HTBI primers generated TCR beta libraries. TCRdb redid the calling of the multiplex PCR reads with MiXCR, one entry per CDR3 protein. The table lists around 450,000 distinct CDR3 sequences, 15% of them singletons, with approximately 15% in the top ten. This clonotype was counted between two and nine times. Indicated time point: newly diagnosed GD, antithyroid drugs for less than 3 months. TCR sequences were obtained from RNA taken from PBMCs. This CDR3 has 16 amino acids. The germline gives CDR1 MNHEY, CDR2 SMNVEV (reference sequence). The V and J ends lost 6 bases and 4 bases respectively, with 22 bases between them. These data were likewise used in another study, on T cells in Graves' hyperthyroidism and ophthalmopathy.

The chain is built from TRBV27 and TRBJ2-7; D is ambiguous. The TCR was taken from a young woman with Graves disease. Sample: peripheral blood mononuclear cells (PBMCs), taken at new diagnosis, from a patient treated with antithyroid drugs. The CDR3 region has the DNA TGTGCCAGCAGGGCGTACGACGCAACCAGCTATTACGAGCAGTACTTC. This codes for CASRAYDATSYYEQYF.